This TCR beta chain is drawn from a study of blood T cell repertoires in COVID-19. V trimming: 5 bases; J trimming: 3 bases; junction bases outside the gene matches: 6. The CDR3 consists of 14 residues. Germline V lookup: CDR1 MNHEY, CDR2 SMNVEV (reference sequence). Original analysis: Nucleated cell counts were estimated from reference gene primer amplification. Clones were sequenced by immunoSEQ multiplex PCR, and TCRdb holds only the in-frame ones, with some missing. V and J calls and clone size come straight from that table; D and trimming were deduced from the DNA. Among some 85,000 clones listed, about 80% were seen once.

Material for sequencing was peripheral blood. The chain has TRBV27 and TRBJ1-1; 7 bases align to TRBD1. The origin of this receptor is a woman of 80 years or more with acute or convalescent COVID-19. The CDR3 bases are TGTGCCAGCAGTGCACAGGGGCAGTACACTGAAGCTTTCTTT. It codes for CASSAQGQYTEAFF.